This T cell receptor beta chain is drawn from a study of T cells in women clearing cervical HPV infection. This CDR3 is built from 13 residues. V dropped 0 bases and J dropped 0 bases, with 4 bases sitting between them. Germline CDR1 SGHNT, CDR2 YYREEE (reference sequence). Comments on this clone: The CDR3 end falls 3 residues outside the read, so it is completed with the germline J gene.

This table comes from immunoSEQ multiplex PCR, and its TCRdb copy is limited to in-frame clones, with some not included. This sample's table has about 20,000 clones. This clonotype was obtained from a woman aged 18-70 years with a cervical HPV16 infection that either progressed to CIN3+ or cleared (not recorded which). Sequenced sample: blood buffy coat. The V gene is TRBV5-4, the J gene TRBJ2-7; no clear D. The CDR3 bases that were read are TGTGCCAGCAGCTTGGGCAGCTCCTACGAG. It encodes CASSLGSSYE. The whole CDR3 reads CASSLGSSYEQYF.